This is a list of T cell receptor beta chains from one sample in a study of early T cells in non-severe SARS-CoV-2 infection. TCRdb fed the 5' RACE reads into MiXCR, producing one record per CDR3 protein. The sample consists of approximately 67,000 distinct CDR3 sequences, roughly 12% of them appearing once. The sequencing input was whole blood. These receptors all come from an adult who was a healthcare worker with PCR-confirmed SARS-CoV-2 infection or an uninfected control (not recorded which). Both conserved end residues are part of each CDR3. The D gene is left open where the match is weak. A clone size is listed for some rows: how often the clone was seen (once, few, many), or a class if it is expanded.

D gene: TRBD1
V gene: TRBV20-1
J gene: TRBJ1-2
clone size: many
CDR3 DNA: TGCAGTGCTACCCACCAAGGGGGCGAAATCTACACCTTC
CDR3 protein: CSATHQGGEIYTF

D gene: NA
V gene: TRBV6-6
J gene: TRBJ2-7
clone size: NA
CDR3 DNA: TGTGCCAGCAGTTCTTGGGACGAGCAGTACTTC
CDR3 protein: CASSSWDEQYF

D gene: NA
V gene: TRBV29-1
J gene: TRBJ2-1
clone size: NA
CDR3 DNA: TGCAGCGTTGATGGGGGGAGAAGCGAGCAGTTCTTC
CDR3 protein: CSVDGGRSEQFF

D gene: TRBD2
V gene: TRBV5-4
J gene: TRBJ2-1
clone size: many
CDR3 DNA: TGTGCCAGCAGCAGCGGGAGGCCCCACAATGAGCAGTTCTTC
CDR3 protein: CASSSGRPHNEQFF

D gene: NA
V gene: TRBV5-1
J gene: TRBJ1-1
clone size: many
CDR3 DNA: TGCGCCAGCAGCTCAGGGAACACTGAAGCTTTCTTT
CDR3 protein: CASSSGNTEAFF

D gene: NA
V gene: TRBV3-1
J gene: TRBJ2-3
clone size: NA
CDR3 DNA: TGTGCCAGCAGCCAAGAGGGGACAGATACGCAGTATTTT
CDR3 protein: CASSQEGTDTQYF

D gene: TRBD1
V gene: TRBV18
J gene: TRBJ2-2
clone size: many
CDR3 DNA: TGTGCCAGCTCCCCAATGACAGGGACCGGGGAGCTGTTTTTT
CDR3 protein: CASSPMTGTGELFF

D gene: NA
V gene: TRBV5-4
J gene: TRBJ2-7
clone size: many
CDR3 DNA: TGTGCCAGCAGCCCTCGCATCAGCGAGTACGAGCAGTACTTC
CDR3 protein: CASSPRISEYEQYF

D gene: TRBD1
V gene: TRBV4-1
J gene: TRBJ2-2
clone size: many
CDR3 DNA: TGCGCCAGCAGCCAACCGACAGGGTCGGTCACCGGGGAGCTGTTTTTT
CDR3 protein: CASSQPTGSVTGELFF

D gene: NA
V gene: TRBV18
J gene: TRBJ2-7
clone size: many
CDR3 DNA: TGTGCCAGCTCGCTTGGGACCAATCGGGGCGAGCAGTACTTC
CDR3 protein: CASSLGTNRGEQYF

D gene: TRBD1
V gene: TRBV27
J gene: TRBJ2-7
clone size: many
CDR3 DNA: TGTGCCAGCAGTCCAGCCGGGACAGGGGGCTACGAGCAGTACTTC
CDR3 protein: CASSPAGTGGYEQYF

D gene: NA
V gene: TRBV29-1
J gene: TRBJ1-5
clone size: many
CDR3 DNA: TGCAGCGTACAGGGAGATGGCAATCAGCCCCAGCATTTT
CDR3 protein: CSVQGDGNQPQHF

D gene: NA
V gene: TRBV6-2/TRBV6-3
J gene: TRBJ2-1
clone size: many
CDR3 DNA: TGTGCCAGCAGTTCCTCCGTAGGCTACAATGAGCAGTTCTTC
CDR3 protein: CASSSSVGYNEQFF

D gene: TRBD1
V gene: TRBV14
J gene: TRBJ2-1
clone size: many
CDR3 DNA: TGTGCCAGCAGCTTTGGACAGGGCCGGGGGTTCTTC
CDR3 protein: CASSFGQGRGFF

D gene: NA
V gene: TRBV5-1
J gene: TRBJ2-5
clone size: many
CDR3 DNA: TGCGCCAGCAGCTTGGGGGTTGATCATAGAGGGGGCCAAGAGACCCAGTACTTC
CDR3 protein: CASSLGVDHRGGQETQYF

D gene: TRBD2
V gene: TRBV2
J gene: TRBJ2-7
clone size: NA
CDR3 DNA: TGTGCCAGCAGTGAACAGCGGGGGGCCTACGAGCAGTACTTC
CDR3 protein: CASSEQRGAYEQYF

D gene: NA
V gene: TRBV6-6
J gene: TRBJ1-1
clone size: NA
CDR3 DNA: TGTGCCAGCAGCCCCTGGAACACTGAAGCTTTCTTT
CDR3 protein: CASSPWNTEAFF

D gene: NA
V gene: TRBV11-2
J gene: TRBJ2-7
clone size: many
CDR3 DNA: TGTGCCAGCAGACAGGGCCTCTACGAGCAGTACTTC
CDR3 protein: CASRQGLYEQYF

D gene: NA
V gene: TRBV7-8
J gene: TRBJ1-1
clone size: many
CDR3 DNA: TGTGCCAGCAGCTTGATAACTGAAGCTTTCTTT
CDR3 protein: CASSLITEAFF

D gene: TRBD1
V gene: TRBV7-9
J gene: TRBJ1-1
clone size: few
CDR3 DNA: TGTGCCAGCAGCTTGACAGGGCGGGGTGAAGCTTTCTTT
CDR3 protein: CASSLTGRGEAFF

D gene: TRBD2
V gene: TRBV19
J gene: TRBJ2-3
clone size: many
CDR3 DNA: TGTGCCAGTAGTATAGCTGGACTAGCGGGGCGCACAGATACGCAGTATTTT
CDR3 protein: CASSIAGLAGRTDTQYF

D gene: NA
V gene: TRBV10-3
J gene: TRBJ1-2
clone size: NA
CDR3 DNA: TGTGCCATCAGTGAGTCGTTGTCAGAGACTAACTATGGCTACACCTTC
CDR3 protein: CAISESLSETNYGYTF

D gene: NA
V gene: TRBV7-9
J gene: TRBJ1-2
clone size: many
CDR3 DNA: TGTGCCAGCAGCCGTATTCTTACAGGGCCCCAGGGAGGCTACACCTTC
CDR3 protein: CASSRILTGPQGGYTF

D gene: NA
V gene: TRBV29-1
J gene: TRBJ1-2
clone size: NA
CDR3 DNA: TGCAGCGTTGAAAGTAACAGGGATGGCTACACCTTC
CDR3 protein: CSVESNRDGYTF

D gene: NA
V gene: TRBV7-9
J gene: TRBJ1-5
clone size: many
CDR3 DNA: TGTGCCAGCAGCTTAGCTGGGTCCAATCAGCCCCAGCATTTT
CDR3 protein: CASSLAGSNQPQHF

D gene: NA
V gene: TRBV10-2
J gene: TRBJ2-1
clone size: NA
CDR3 DNA: TGCGCCAGCAAGTTGAGGGCCGCGTACAATGAGCAGTTCTTC
CDR3 protein: CASKLRAAYNEQFF

D gene: NA
V gene: TRBV2
J gene: TRBJ1-5
clone size: many
CDR3 DNA: TGTGCCAGCAGTGAACTGGGGGGGAATCAGCCCCAGCATTTT
CDR3 protein: CASSELGGNQPQHF

D gene: NA
V gene: TRBV19
J gene: TRBJ1-4
clone size: many
CDR3 DNA: TGTGCCAGTACCAGCGGGGCGGCTAATGAAAAACTGTTTTTT
CDR3 protein: CASTSGAANEKLFF

D gene: NA
V gene: TRBV4-1
J gene: TRBJ1-1
clone size: NA
CDR3 DNA: TGCGCCAGCAGCCAAGGGGAGTTGACACTCAACACTGAAGCTTTCTTT
CDR3 protein: CASSQGELTLNTEAFF

D gene: NA
V gene: TRBV3-1
J gene: TRBJ2-3
clone size: NA
CDR3 DNA: TGTGCCAGCAGCCAAGGGACTCCTCTTAGCACAGATACGCAGTATTTT
CDR3 protein: CASSQGTPLSTDTQYF

D gene: NA
V gene: TRBV7-9
J gene: TRBJ2-5
clone size: NA
CDR3 DNA: TGTGCCAGCAGCATGATAGGTGCGGAAGTTCAAGAGACCCAGTACTTC
CDR3 protein: CASSMIGAEVQETQYF

D gene: NA
V gene: TRBV5-1
J gene: TRBJ2-5
clone size: NA
CDR3 DNA: TGCGCCAGCAGCTTAAGTGCAGGGGAGGACGGGACCCAGTACTTC
CDR3 protein: CASSLSAGEDGTQYF

D gene: NA
V gene: TRBV19
J gene: TRBJ2-1
clone size: many
CDR3 DNA: TGTGCCAGTAGTATGGTCGGGAGTCTCTTCAATGAGCAGTTCTTC
CDR3 protein: CASSMVGSLFNEQFF

D gene: NA
V gene: TRBV2
J gene: TRBJ1-2
clone size: many
CDR3 DNA: TGTGCCAGCAGTCGTTATCACGGCGGCCCCAATGGCTACACCTTC
CDR3 protein: CASSRYHGGPNGYTF

D gene: NA
V gene: TRBV29-1
J gene: TRBJ1-2
clone size: NA
CDR3 DNA: TGCAGCGTTAAAATTCCGGGGCCTTATGGCTACACCTTC
CDR3 protein: CSVKIPGPYGYTF

D gene: NA
V gene: TRBV7-8
J gene: TRBJ1-1
clone size: NA
CDR3 DNA: TGTGCCAGCAGCTTAATGGGTCTTTGGGCTGAAGCTTTCTTT
CDR3 protein: CASSLMGLWAEAFF

D gene: TRBD2
V gene: TRBV20-1
J gene: TRBJ2-1
clone size: many
CDR3 DNA: TGCAGTGCCGCTGGGACTAGCGGGAGAGGCTCCTACAATGAGCAGTTCTTC
CDR3 protein: CSAAGTSGRGSYNEQFF

D gene: NA
V gene: TRBV29-1
J gene: TRBJ2-3
clone size: many
CDR3 DNA: TGCAGCGTTGAAGTTCCACACACAGATACGCAGTATTTT
CDR3 protein: CSVEVPHTDTQYF

D gene: NA
V gene: TRBV28
J gene: TRBJ2-4
clone size: NA
CDR3 DNA: TGTGCCAGCAGTTCGGAACAGGCCAAAAACATTCAGTACTTC
CDR3 protein: CASSSEQAKNIQYF

D gene: NA
V gene: TRBV2
J gene: TRBJ2-7
clone size: many
CDR3 DNA: TGTGCCATCTCGCCTGAGGACACCTCCTACGAGCAGTACTTC
CDR3 protein: CAISPEDTSYEQYF

D gene: TRBD1
V gene: TRBV7-9
J gene: TRBJ1-6
clone size: many
CDR3 DNA: TGTGCCAGCAGTCCAGGGGGACAGGGGGCTACGACACCCCTCCACTTT
CDR3 protein: CASSPGGQGATTPLHF

D gene: TRBD2
V gene: TRBV2
J gene: TRBJ2-7
clone size: NA
CDR3 DNA: TGTGCCAGCACTGACCCGACTAGCTGGGGAGACTACGAGCAGTACTTC
CDR3 protein: CASTDPTSWGDYEQYF

D gene: NA
V gene: TRBV12-3/TRBV12-4
J gene: TRBJ1-2
clone size: NA
CDR3 DNA: TGTGCCAGCAGTTTAGGGCCTGGATCAGGCTACACCTTC
CDR3 protein: CASSLGPGSGYTF

D gene: NA
V gene: TRBV21-1
J gene: TRBJ2-7
clone size: NA
CDR3 DNA: TGTGCCAGCAGGGCCGGGGACAGGACTTCCGAGCAGTACTTC
CDR3 protein: CASRAGDRTSEQYF

D gene: TRBD1
V gene: TRBV5-1
J gene: TRBJ1-1
clone size: many
CDR3 DNA: TGCGCCAGCAGCTTGGCCGGGACAGGGAACACTGAAGCTTTCTTT
CDR3 protein: CASSLAGTGNTEAFF

D gene: TRBD2
V gene: TRBV14
J gene: TRBJ2-2
clone size: many
CDR3 DNA: TGTGCCAGCAGCCCGGGACTAGCGGGATACGGGGAGCTGTTTTTT
CDR3 protein: CASSPGLAGYGELFF

D gene: NA
V gene: TRBV18
J gene: TRBJ1-1
clone size: many
CDR3 DNA: TGTGCCAGCTCACCGGCGCAGAACACTGAAGCTTTCTTT
CDR3 protein: CASSPAQNTEAFF

D gene: TRBD1
V gene: TRBV5-6
J gene: TRBJ1-5
clone size: few
CDR3 DNA: TGTGCCAGCAGCTTCCCGGACAGGCCGTCCGGGCACCATAGCAATCAGCCCCAGCATTTT
CDR3 protein: CASSFPDRPSGHHSNQPQHF

D gene: NA
V gene: TRBV3-1
J gene: TRBJ2-2
clone size: many
CDR3 DNA: TGTGCCAGCAGAGCGGCCCGGGACACCGGGGAGCTGTTTTTT
CDR3 protein: CASRAARDTGELFF